This record concerns one T cell receptor (beta chain) sequence. Its antigen is undetermined. These data originate in a study of shared clonotypes between healthy human individuals. Donors were healthy HIV-negative adults without recently reported acute infections or vaccinations. Deep was the level used in running the assay. Several immunoSEQ plates held equal portions of the genomic DNA taken from each subset. Profiling relied on immunoSEQ multiplex PCR, and the TCRdb table lists in-frame clones only, not all of them. The table lists about 1.1 million clones, around 78% of them singletons. The germline V and J ends were trimmed by 5 bases and 3 bases, with 8 bases remaining between them. Looked up from germline, CDR1 is LNHDA and CDR2 is SQIVND (reference sequence). The CDR3 is 13 amino acids. Study-wide results and caveats: Sequencing of the sorted subsets was shown by rarefaction to be incomplete despite large depth.

The genes are TRBV19 and TRBJ1-5; no firm D call. The sequenced sample was memory CD4+ T cells from PBMCs. Subset described: CD45RA-negative fraction. This sequence was found in a man between 18 and 35 years old in good health. Some clones in this sample may be carry-over from other donors' samples. The CDR3 here is CASSWVANQPQHF. The DNA of the CDR3 is TGTGCCAGTAGTTGGGTTGCCAATCAGCCCCAGCATTTT.